One and the same sample provided the 15 T cell receptor beta chains below, sequenced in a study of cytomegalovirus exposure and HLA in healthy donors. In the PCR, 60 Vbeta and 13 Jbeta primers were used. This table comes from immunoSEQ multiplex PCR, and its TCRdb copy is limited to in-frame clones, with some not included. Of around 180,000 clones detected, 84% appear once; the ten largest clones hold 0.95% to 1.5%. The specimen sequenced was PBMCs. Receptors were obtained from a girl aged 2 to 9 in good health and CMV-seropositive.

The V gene is TRBV5-6, the J gene TRBJ1-5; D remains ambiguous. Germline V CDR1 and CDR2: SGHDT, YYEEEE. This CDR3 is built from 15 residues. The V gene lost 4 bases and the J gene lost 7 bases, with 18 bases spanning the gap. The CDR3 spells CASSLAGRERQPQHF. CDR3 DNA: TGTGCCAGCAGCCTGGCTGGGAGGGAGCGACAGCCCCAGCATTTT.

This clone was found once. The chain uses TRBV9 and TRBJ2-5; possible D gene TRBD1, 6 bases. The DNA matches TRBJ2-7 better at its end, which makes the J call doubtful. Germline V gene data show CDR1 as SGDLS and CDR2 as YYNGEE. This CDR3 comprises 16 residues. In DNA, the CDR3 is TGTGCCAGCAGCGTAGGCTTACAGGGAATGAGACGCGAGCAGTACTTC. Protein sequence: CASSVGLQGMRREQYF.

This clone occurred a few times. Here the CDR3 reads CASNTAGPGTDTQYF. The CDR3, as DNA: TGTGCCAGCAACACAGCCGGACCAGGGACAGATACGCAGTATTTT. The chain uses TRBV28 and TRBJ2-3; maybe TRBD1 (5 bases). Germline V lookup: CDR1 MDHEN, CDR2 SYDVKM. The length of the CDR3 is 15 residues. Trimming left V 7 bases short and J 3 bases short, with 17 bases between.

The gene calls are TRBV27 and TRBJ2-3; 16 bases are a match to TRBD2. CDR3 length: 17 amino acids. The germline V gene encodes CDR1 MNHEY and CDR2 SMNVEV (reference sequence). V lost 8 bases to trimming and J lost 5 bases; unmatched junction nucleotides: 10. In DNA, the CDR3 is TGTGCCAGCGGGCCAATCGGGACTAGCGGGGGGGGAGATACGCAGTATTTT. Its protein is CASGPIGTSGGGDTQYF.

The genes are TRBV28 and TRBJ2-5; 8 positions match TRBD1. This CDR3 is 13 amino acids long. The V gene end was trimmed by 6 bases and the J gene end by 4 bases; junction bases not matched to a gene: 4. CDR1 is MDHEN, CDR2 SYDVKM, per germline. The CDR3 nucleotides are TGTGCCAGCAGAGACAGGGGTAGAGAGACCCAGTACTTC. Translated: CASRDRGRETQYF.

The chain combines TRBV7-8 with TRBJ1-4, with 9 bases matching TRBD1. The CDR3 contains 16 residues. Looked up from germline, CDR1 is SGHVS and CDR2 is FQNEAQ. Losses at the gene ends were 1 base for V and 5 bases for J; bases not matched to a gene: 5. CDR3 residues: CASSLGPGQGNEKLFF. In nucleotides, the CDR3 is TGTGCCAGCAGCTTAGGCCCGGGACAGGGAAATGAAAAACTGTTTTTT.

The chain links TRBV19 to TRBJ2-2; 11 bases align to TRBD1. Trimming took 6 bases from V and 7 from J; bases not matched to a gene: 13. This CDR3 region has 17 residues. Germline V lookup: CDR1 LNHDA, CDR2 SQIVND (reference sequence). CDR3 amino acids: CASSKGRRTGGGGELFF. The CDR3 nucleotides read TGTGCCAGTAGCAAAGGCCGTCGGACAGGGGGCGGCGGGGAGCTGTTTTTT.

The chain combines TRBV7-8 with TRBJ1-5; no firm D call. V was cut by 5 bases and J by 9 bases, with 17 bases left in between. The CDR3 extends over 14 amino acids. The germline CDR1 and CDR2 sequences are SGHVS and FQNEAQ. The CDR3 loop is CASSPRSGGLPQHF. The CDR3 region has the DNA TGTGCCAGCAGCCCTCGGTCCGGAGGACTGCCCCAGCATTTT.

The chain recombines TRBV11-2 with TRBJ2-7; TRBD1 matches at 11 bases. Germline-derived CDR1 and CDR2 are SGHAT and FQNNGV. J gave up 2 bases and V 5 bases, and 8 bases lay outside the gene matches. CDR3 size: 16 residues. The CDR3 nucleotides are TGTGCCAGCAGCGATCAACTGGGACAGGGGGCCTACGAGCAGTACTTC. Translating gives CASSDQLGQGAYEQYF.

This clone was counted between two and nine times. The V call is TRBV19, the J call TRBJ1-4; 8 nucleotides align to TRBD1. The CDR3 spans 15 residues. V trimming: 4 bases; J trimming: 4 bases; junction bases outside the gene matches: 5. In germline, CDR1 is LNHDA, CDR2 SQIVND (reference sequence). CDR3 nucleotide sequence: TGTGCCAGTAGTACAGGGGGCTATATTAATGAAAAACTGTTTTTT. Its protein product is CASSTGGYINEKLFF.

The rearrangement joins TRBV5-1 to TRBJ2-6; unclear D gene. V was shortened by 4 bases and J by 4 bases, with 12 bases between the two germline ends. There are 15 residues in the CDR3. The germline gives CDR1 SGHRS, CDR2 YFSETQ. In DNA form, the CDR3 reads TGCGCCAGCAGCCCCTTTTCGGAGGGGGCCAACGTCCTGACTTTC. This sequence encodes CASSPFSEGANVLTF.

This chain joins TRBV6-5 and TRBJ1-1; no clear D. The germline CDR1 and CDR2 sequences are MNHEY and SVGAGI. Trimming removed 6 bases at V and 0 bases at J, with 14 bases between. The CDR3 covers 15 residues. The CDR3 reads CASSKGGRLNTEAFF. The CDR3 nucleotides are TGTGCCAGCAGCAAAGGAGGCCGATTGAACACTGAAGCTTTCTTT.

This sequence joins TRBV29-1 and TRBJ1-2, with TRBD1 identical over 9 bases. CDR3 length equals 13 residues. Unmatched junction bases numbered 4, after V lost 4 bases and J lost 4 bases. Per the germline V gene, CDR1 is SQVTM and CDR2 is ANQGSEA. In DNA form, the CDR3 reads TGCAGCGTTGGGGACAGGGCGATCTATGGCTACACCTTC. It yields the protein CSVGDRAIYGYTF.

The genes are TRBV7-9 and TRBJ1-2, with D tentatively TRBD1 (5 bases). Looked up from germline, CDR1 is SEHNR and CDR2 is FQNEAQ (reference sequence). Trimming cost V 1 base and J 7 bases, with 13 bases left between them. This CDR3 has 14 amino acids. CDR3 loop: CASSLGAGRRGYTF. CDR3 bases: TGTGCCAGCAGCTTAGGGGCGGGGCGTCGTGGCTACACCTTC.

The chain uses TRBV9 and TRBJ1-1, with 7 bases identical to TRBD1. Germline V lookup: CDR1 SGDLS, CDR2 YYNGEE. This CDR3 spans 15 amino acids. V trimming: 0 bases; J trimming: 5 bases; junction bases outside the gene matches: 7. CDR3: CASSVGSRGITEAFF. For the CDR3, the DNA is TGTGCCAGCAGCGTAGGAAGCAGGGGGATAACTGAAGCTTTCTTT.